The next 5 T cell receptor beta chains were all read from a single sample in a study of OX40 agonist ivuxolimab in advanced cancers. Repertoires were generated with immunoSEQ multiplex PCR, while TCRdb's copy carries only in-frame clones and drops some. The top ten hold about 25% of the sample, which has around 60,000 clones, approximately 91% seen once. The starting material was CD4+ or CD8+ T cells sorted from blood, obtained in a trial of the OX40 agonist ivuxolimab. These receptors came from an adult with an advanced solid tumor such as melanoma, head and neck, liver or kidney cancer.

V gene TRBV28 combines with J gene TRBJ2-1; D gene ambiguous. V lost 5 bases, J lost 6 bases, and 8 bases lay in between. The CDR3 covers 12 residues. The V gene's germline CDR1 is MDHEN and CDR2 SYDVKM. In DNA, the CDR3 is TGTGCCAGCAGTAGTACGTTCAATGAGCAGTTCTTC. Protein: CASSSTFNEQFF.

The chain uses TRBV9 and TRBJ2-2, with a tentative D call TRBD2 (5 bases). Germline assignment: CDR1 SGDLS and CDR2 YYNGEE. V shed 4 bases and J shed 10 bases, with 20 bases lying between them. The CDR3 is made up of 15 amino acids. CDR3 in amino acids: CASSPILSVGAELFF. The CDR3 nucleotides are TGTGCCAGCAGCCCCATTTTGTCTGTGGGAGCGGAGCTGTTTTTT.

The chain couples TRBV27 to TRBJ1-5; TRBD1 is a possible D gene (5 bases). V lost 5 bases, J lost 3 bases, and 17 bases lay in between. This CDR3 spans 16 amino acids. CDR1 is MNHEY, CDR2 SMNVEV, per germline (reference sequence). In DNA form, the CDR3 reads TGTGCCAGCAGTACCCTGGAGGGGCTAACCAATCAGCCCCAGCATTTT. Translation gives CASSTLEGLTNQPQHF.

The chain combines TRBV29-1 with TRBJ2-7; D remains ambiguous. Trimming stripped 7 bases from V and 2 bases from J, with 18 bases between. CDR3 length equals 14 residues. The germline CDR1 and CDR2 sequences are SQVTM and ANQGSEA. The CDR3 DNA reads TGCAGCGCAGTAGACCAGGAATCCCCCTACGAGCAGTACTTC. Translating gives CSAVDQESPYEQYF.

The rearrangement uses TRBV7-8 and TRBJ2-6; D gene uncertain. The V gene lost 2 bases and the J gene lost 4 bases, with 9 bases spanning the gap. The CDR3 totals 15 residues. Germline V gene lookup returns CDR1 SGHVS and CDR2 FQNEAQ. Written as DNA, the CDR3 is TGTGCCAGCAGCTTACGGCAGGCGGGGGCCAACGTCCTGACTTTC. It codes for CASSLRQAGANVLTF.